Listed below are T cell receptor beta chains from one sample, sequenced in a study of cytomegalovirus exposure and HLA in healthy donors. Assay: immunoSEQ multiplex PCR; the TCRdb copy retains only in-frame clones and omits some. The sample holds about 150,000 clones, about 80% seen once. The specimen was PBMCs. The origin of the receptors is a male donor in good health and CMV-seronegative. CDR3s include the opening cysteine and the closing phenylalanine or tryptophan. D genes are given only for firm matches. Only part of the rows carry a size: once, few, many, or a class if the clone is expanded.

>TRBJ1-4|.|TRBV18|15|.
CASSPTTGPNEKLFF
TGTGCCAGCTCACCAACTACAGGCCCTAATGAAAAACTGTTTTTT
>TRBJ1-2|.|TRBV5-5|13|.
CASSFDSNYGYTF
TGTGCCAGCAGCTTCGACAGTAACTATGGCTACACCTTC
>TRBJ2-3|.|TRBV2|15|.
CASTQGLVRTDTQYF
TGTGCCAGCACTCAAGGACTGGTTCGCACAGATACGCAGTATTTT
>TRBJ1-2|TRBD1|TRBV5-1|14|.
CASTKTGTSYGYTF
TGCGCCAGCACAAAGACAGGGACCTCCTATGGCTACACCTTC
>TRBJ2-1|TRBD2|TRBV19|14|few
CAASLAGEINEQFF
TGTGCCGCTTCGCTAGCGGGCGAGATCAATGAGCAGTTCTTC
>TRBJ1-3|TRBD1|TRBV5-5|15|.
CASSSTGTGDHTIYF
TGTGCCAGCAGCTCAACCGGGACAGGGGACCACACCATATATTTT
>TRBJ2-1|.|TRBV30|14|.
CAWGPPLAYNEQFF
TGTGCCTGGGGCCCACCCCTCGCCTACAATGAGCAGTTCTTC
>TRBJ1-1|.|TRBV19|14|.
CASSMASGRTEAFF
TGTGCCAGTAGTATGGCTTCGGGTCGGACTGAAGCTTTCTTT
>TRBJ2-1|.|TRBV1|16|.
CTSSQDPSRGRHEQFF
TGCACCAGCAGCCAAGATCCTTCCCGGGGTAGGCATGAGCAGTTCTTC
>TRBJ2-1|.|TRBV4-3|18|.
CASSQVIVSDSLGNEQFF
TGCGCCAGCAGCCAAGTAATCGTGTCGGACAGTCTTGGGAATGAGCAGTTCTTC
>TRBJ1-1|TRBD1|TRBV13|16|.
CASRQRLTGGVTEAFF
TGTGCCAGCAGGCAACGACTGACAGGGGGGGTCACTGAAGCTTTCTTT